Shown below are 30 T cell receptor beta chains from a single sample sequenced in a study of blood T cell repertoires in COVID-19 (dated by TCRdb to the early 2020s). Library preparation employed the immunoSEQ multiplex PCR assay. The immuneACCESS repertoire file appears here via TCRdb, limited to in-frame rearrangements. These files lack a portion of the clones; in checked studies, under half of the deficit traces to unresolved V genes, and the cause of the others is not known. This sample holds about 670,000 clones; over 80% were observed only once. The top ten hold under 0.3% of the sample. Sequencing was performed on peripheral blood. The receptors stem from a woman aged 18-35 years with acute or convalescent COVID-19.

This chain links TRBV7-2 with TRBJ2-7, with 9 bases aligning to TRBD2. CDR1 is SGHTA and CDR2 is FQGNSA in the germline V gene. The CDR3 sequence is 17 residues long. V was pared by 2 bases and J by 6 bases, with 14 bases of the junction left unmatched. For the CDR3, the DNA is TGTGCCAGCAGCTTATATGGGACTCGCGGGGGGGCGGGCGAGCAGTACTTC. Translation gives CASSLYGTRGGAGEQYF. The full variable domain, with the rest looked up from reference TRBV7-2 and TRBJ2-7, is GAGVSQSPSNKVTEKGKDVELRCDPISGHTALYWYRQSLGQGLEFLIYFQGNSAPDKSGLPSDRFSAERTGGSVSTLTIQRTQQEDSAVYLCASSLYGTRGGAGEQYFGPGTRLTVT.

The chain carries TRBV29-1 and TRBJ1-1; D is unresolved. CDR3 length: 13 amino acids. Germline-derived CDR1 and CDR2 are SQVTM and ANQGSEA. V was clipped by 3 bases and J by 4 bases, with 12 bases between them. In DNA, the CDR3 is TGCAGCGTTGAGGTGTCGGGGTCCACTGAAGCTTTCTTT. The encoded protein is CSVEVSGSTEAFF.

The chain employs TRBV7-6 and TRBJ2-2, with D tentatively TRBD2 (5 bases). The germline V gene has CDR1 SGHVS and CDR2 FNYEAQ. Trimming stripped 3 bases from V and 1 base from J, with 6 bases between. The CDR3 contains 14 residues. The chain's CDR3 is CASSFGVNTGELFF. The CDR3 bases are TGTGCCAGCAGCTTCGGGGTGAACACCGGGGAGCTGTTTTTT.

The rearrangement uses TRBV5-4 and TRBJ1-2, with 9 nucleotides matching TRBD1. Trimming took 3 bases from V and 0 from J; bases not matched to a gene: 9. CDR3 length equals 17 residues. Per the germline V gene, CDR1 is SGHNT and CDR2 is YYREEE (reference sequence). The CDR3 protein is CASSSQTHRGPNYGYTF. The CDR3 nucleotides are TGTGCCAGCAGCTCTCAGACTCACAGGGGGCCTAACTATGGCTACACCTTC.

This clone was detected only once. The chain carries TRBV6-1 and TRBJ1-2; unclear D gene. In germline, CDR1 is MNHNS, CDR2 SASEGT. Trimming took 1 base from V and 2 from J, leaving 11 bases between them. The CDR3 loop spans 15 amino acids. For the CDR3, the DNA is TGTGCCAGCAGTGAAGGGCAGAATATAAACTATGGCTACACCTTC. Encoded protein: CASSEGQNINYGYTF.

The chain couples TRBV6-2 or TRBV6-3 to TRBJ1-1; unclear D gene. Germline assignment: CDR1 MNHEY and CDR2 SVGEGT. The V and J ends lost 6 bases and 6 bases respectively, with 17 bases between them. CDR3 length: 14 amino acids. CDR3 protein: CASSRIDTPPEAFF. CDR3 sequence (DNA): TGTGCCAGCAGCCGTATTGACACCCCCCCTGAAGCTTTCTTT.

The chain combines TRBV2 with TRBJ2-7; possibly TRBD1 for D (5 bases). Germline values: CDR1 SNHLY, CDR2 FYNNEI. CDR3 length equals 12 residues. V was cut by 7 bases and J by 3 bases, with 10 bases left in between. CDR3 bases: TGTGCCAGCATTCGGCAGGGCTACGAGCAGTACTTC. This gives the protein CASIRQGYEQYF.

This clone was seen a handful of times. The CDR3 here is CASSSRGSYEQYF. The CDR3 DNA reads as TGTGCCAGCAGTTCCAGGGGCTCCTACGAGCAGTACTTC. The chain links TRBV6-5 to TRBJ2-7, with TRBD1 as a possible D gene (6 bases). From germline, CDR1 is MNHEY and CDR2 SVGAGI. V dropped 4 bases and J dropped 0 bases, with 7 bases sitting between them. The CDR3 runs 13 residues.

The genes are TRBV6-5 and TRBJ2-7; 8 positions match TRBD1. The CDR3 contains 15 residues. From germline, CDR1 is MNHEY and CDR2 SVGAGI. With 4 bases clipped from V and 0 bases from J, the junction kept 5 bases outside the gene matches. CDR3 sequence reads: CASSSLDRVSYEQYF. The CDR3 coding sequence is TGTGCCAGCAGTTCCTTGGACAGGGTCTCCTACGAGCAGTACTTC.

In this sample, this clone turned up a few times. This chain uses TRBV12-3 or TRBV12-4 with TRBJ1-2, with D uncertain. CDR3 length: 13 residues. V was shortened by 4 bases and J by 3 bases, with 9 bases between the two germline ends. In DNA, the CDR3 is TGTGCCAGCAGTTCCCGCCAGGACTATGGCTACACCTTC. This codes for CASSSRQDYGYTF.

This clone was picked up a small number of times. CDR3 in amino acids: CASSLGLTKGSNTDTQYF. The CDR3 DNA reads TGTGCCAGCAGCTTAGGCCTGACTAAAGGGAGTAACACAGATACGCAGTATTTT. The chain uses TRBV5-4 and TRBJ2-3; D possibly corresponds to TRBD2 (5 bases). CDR1 and CDR2 (germline): SGHNT, YYREEE (reference sequence). The V and J ends lost 2 bases and 2 bases respectively, with 21 bases between them. This CDR3 is built from 18 residues.

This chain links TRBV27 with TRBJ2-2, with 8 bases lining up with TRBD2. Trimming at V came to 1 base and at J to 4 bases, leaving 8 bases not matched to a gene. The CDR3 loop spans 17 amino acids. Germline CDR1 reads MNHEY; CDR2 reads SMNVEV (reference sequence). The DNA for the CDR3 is TGTGCCAGCAGTTTATTGGATCCGGGAGGGGCCACCGGGGAGCTGTTTTTT. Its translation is CASSLLDPGGATGELFF.

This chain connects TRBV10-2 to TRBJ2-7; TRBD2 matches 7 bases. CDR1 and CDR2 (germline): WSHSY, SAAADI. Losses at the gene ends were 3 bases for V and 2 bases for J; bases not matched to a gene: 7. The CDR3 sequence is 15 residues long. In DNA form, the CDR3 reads TGCGCCAGCAGTGATAAACCAGCGGGGCCCTACGAGCAGTACTTC. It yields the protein CASSDKPAGPYEQYF.

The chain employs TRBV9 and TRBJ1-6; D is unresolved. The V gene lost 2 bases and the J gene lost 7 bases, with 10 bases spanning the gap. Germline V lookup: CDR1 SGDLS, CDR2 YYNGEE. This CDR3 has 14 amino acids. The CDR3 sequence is CASSVLTDNSPLHF. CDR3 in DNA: TGTGCCAGCAGCGTCCTTACAGACAATTCACCCCTCCACTTT.

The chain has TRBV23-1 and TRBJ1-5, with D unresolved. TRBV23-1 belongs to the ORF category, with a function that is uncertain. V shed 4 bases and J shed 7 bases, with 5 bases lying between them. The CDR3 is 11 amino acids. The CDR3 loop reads CASSRRQPQHF. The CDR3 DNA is TGCGCCAGCAGTCGGAGGCAGCCCCAGCATTTT.

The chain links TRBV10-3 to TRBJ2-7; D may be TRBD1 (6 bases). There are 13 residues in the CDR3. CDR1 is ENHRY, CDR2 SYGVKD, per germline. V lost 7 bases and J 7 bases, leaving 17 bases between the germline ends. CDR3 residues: CAITGPGVGEQYF. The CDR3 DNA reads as TGTGCCATCACCGGCCCAGGGGTAGGGGAGCAGTACTTC.

The CDR3 sequence: CATFTGQTGELFF. CDR3 nucleotides: TGTGCCACGTTTACAGGGCAGACCGGGGAGCTGTTTTTT. V usage is TRBV6-5 and J usage is TRBJ2-2; the D gene is possibly TRBD1 (6 bases). V dropped 10 bases and J dropped 5 bases, with 14 bases sitting between them. This CDR3 comprises 13 residues. Germline CDR1 is MNHEY and CDR2 is SVGAGI.

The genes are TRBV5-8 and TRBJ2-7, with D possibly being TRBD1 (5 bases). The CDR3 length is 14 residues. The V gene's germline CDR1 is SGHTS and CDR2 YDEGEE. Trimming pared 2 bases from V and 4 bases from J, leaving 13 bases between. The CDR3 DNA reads TGTGCCAGCAGCTTACCAGGGATCCCATACGAGCAGTACTTC. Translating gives CASSLPGIPYEQYF.

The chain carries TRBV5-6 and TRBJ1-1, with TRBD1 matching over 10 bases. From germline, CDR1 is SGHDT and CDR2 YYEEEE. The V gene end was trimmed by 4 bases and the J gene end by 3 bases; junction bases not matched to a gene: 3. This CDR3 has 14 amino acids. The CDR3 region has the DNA TGTGCCAGCAGCAACGGACAGGGGGACACTGAAGCTTTCTTT. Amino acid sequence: CASSNGQGDTEAFF.

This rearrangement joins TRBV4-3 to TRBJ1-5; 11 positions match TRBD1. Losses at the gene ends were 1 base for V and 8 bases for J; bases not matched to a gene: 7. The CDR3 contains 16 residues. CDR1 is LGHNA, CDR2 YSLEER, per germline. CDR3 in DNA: TGCGCCAGCAGCCAAGGGACAGGGGGCTCTATGGAGCCCCAGCATTTT. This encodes CASSQGTGGSMEPQHF.

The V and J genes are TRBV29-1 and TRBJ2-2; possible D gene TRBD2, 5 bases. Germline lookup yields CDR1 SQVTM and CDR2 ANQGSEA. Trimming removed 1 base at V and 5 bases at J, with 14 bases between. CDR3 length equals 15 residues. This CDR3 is CSVEGDPPGTGELFF. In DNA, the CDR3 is TGCAGCGTTGAAGGGGATCCGCCGGGGACCGGGGAGCTGTTTTTT.

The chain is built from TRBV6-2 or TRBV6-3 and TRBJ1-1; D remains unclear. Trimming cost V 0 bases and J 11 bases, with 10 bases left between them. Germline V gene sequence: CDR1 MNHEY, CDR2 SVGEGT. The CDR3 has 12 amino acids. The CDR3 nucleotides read TGTGCCAGCAGTTACTCGGAGTTCGTCGCTTTCTTT. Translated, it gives CASSYSEFVAFF.

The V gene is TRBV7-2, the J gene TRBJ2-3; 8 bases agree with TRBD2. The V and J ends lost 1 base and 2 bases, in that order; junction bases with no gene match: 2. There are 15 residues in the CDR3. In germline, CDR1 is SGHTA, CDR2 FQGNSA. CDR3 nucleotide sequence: TGTGCCAGCAGCTTAGGGCGGGGGGACACAGATACGCAGTATTTT. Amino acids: CASSLGRGDTDTQYF. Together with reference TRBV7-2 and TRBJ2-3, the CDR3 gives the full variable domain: GAGVSQSPSNKVTEKGKDVELRCDPISGHTALYWYRQSLGQGLEFLIYFQGNSAPDKSGLPSDRFSAERTGGSVSTLTIQRTQQEDSAVYLCASSLGRGDTDTQYFGPGTRLTVL.

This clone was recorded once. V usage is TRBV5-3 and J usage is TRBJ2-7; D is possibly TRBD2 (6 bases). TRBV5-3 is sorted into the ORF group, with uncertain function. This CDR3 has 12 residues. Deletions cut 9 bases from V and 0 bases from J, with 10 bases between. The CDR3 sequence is CANRDCSYEQYF. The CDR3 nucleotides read TGTGCCAATCGGGACTGCTCCTACGAGCAGTACTTC.

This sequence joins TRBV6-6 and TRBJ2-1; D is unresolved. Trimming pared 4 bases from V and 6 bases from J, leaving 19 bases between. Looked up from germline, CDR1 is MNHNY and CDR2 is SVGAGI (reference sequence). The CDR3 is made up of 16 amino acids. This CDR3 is CASSLDPGEVSNEQFF. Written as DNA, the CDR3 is TGTGCCAGCAGTTTAGACCCCGGAGAGGTTTCCAATGAGCAGTTCTTC.

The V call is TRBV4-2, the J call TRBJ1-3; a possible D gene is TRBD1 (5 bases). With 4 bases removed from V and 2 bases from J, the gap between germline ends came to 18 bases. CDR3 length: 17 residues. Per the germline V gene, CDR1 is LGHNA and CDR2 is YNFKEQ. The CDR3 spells CASSLSGQGGAGNTIYF. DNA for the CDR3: TGTGCCAGCAGCCTCTCAGGGCAGGGTGGAGCTGGAAACACCATATATTTT.

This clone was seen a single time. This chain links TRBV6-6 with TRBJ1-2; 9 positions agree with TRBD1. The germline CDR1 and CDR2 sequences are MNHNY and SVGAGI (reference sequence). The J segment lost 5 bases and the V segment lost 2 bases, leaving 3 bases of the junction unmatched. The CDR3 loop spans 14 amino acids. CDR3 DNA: TGTGCCAGCAGTTACCGGGACAGGGCGTATGGCTACACCTTC. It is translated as CASSYRDRAYGYTF.

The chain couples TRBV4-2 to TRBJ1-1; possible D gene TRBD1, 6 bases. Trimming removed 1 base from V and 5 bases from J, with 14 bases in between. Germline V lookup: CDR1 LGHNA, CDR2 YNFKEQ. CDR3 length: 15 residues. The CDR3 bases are TGTGCCAGCAGCCAAGGGATAGGACAGTCGACTGAAGCTTTCTTT. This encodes CASSQGIGQSTEAFF.

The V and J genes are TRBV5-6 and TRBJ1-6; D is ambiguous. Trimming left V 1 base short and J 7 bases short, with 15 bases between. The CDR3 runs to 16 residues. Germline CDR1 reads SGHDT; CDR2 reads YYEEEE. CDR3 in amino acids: CASSLFGRTRNSPLHF. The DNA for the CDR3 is TGTGCCAGCAGCTTGTTCGGCAGAACTAGGAATTCACCCCTCCACTTT.

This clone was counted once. CDR3 in amino acids: CASSVAGGGNEQYF. CDR3 DNA: TGTGCCAGCAGCGTAGCGGGAGGGGGTAACGAGCAGTACTTC. This chain links TRBV9 with TRBJ2-7; 8 nucleotides agree with TRBD2. Trimming took 0 bases from V and 5 from J; bases not matched to a gene: 4. The CDR3 consists of 14 residues. CDR1 is SGDLS, CDR2 YYNGEE, per germline.